The sequence of this T cell receptor beta chain was determined in a study of OX40 agonist ivuxolimab in advanced cancers. In terms of the full investigation: Ivuxolimab was an agonistic, fully human IgG2 monoclonal antibody directed against OX40 (CD134), a costimulatory receptor. Patients were allowed to have had prior anti-PD-1, anti-PD-L1 or anti-CTLA-4 therapy, and about 40% of the dose-escalation patients had been treated with checkpoint inhibitors. Partial responses occurred in three dose-escalation patients, of whom one had hepatocellular carcinoma and two had cutaneous melanoma. Intravenous ivuxolimab was administered to patients every 2 weeks at six dose levels: 0.01, 0.1, 0.3, 1.5, 3 and 10 mg/kg. The paper reports the monotherapy dose-escalation portion (N of about 50 patients) of the phase I ivuxolimab trial. Peripheral TCRbeta sequencing aimed to test whether ivuxolimab altered TCR sequence diversity and caused clonal T-cell expansion. In the dose-escalation cohort, approximately 83% of patients were male, and the mean age was roughly 60 years with a range of roughly 23 to 79. Of the roughly 54 dose-escalation patients, hepatocellular carcinoma was present in about 20, melanoma in approximately 15, renal cell carcinoma in 9 and head and neck cancer in 9.

The trial excluded patients who had a history of autoimmune disease or who were on systemic immunosuppression. In every dose cohort, peripheral blood was drawn for TCR sequencing at baseline, cycle 4 day 1, and cycle 7 day 1. Samples were obtained from an open-label, multicenter, first-in-human phase I dose-escalation trial of ivuxolimab. The trial enrolled adults with locally advanced or metastatic head and neck squamous cell, hepatocellular, melanoma or renal cell carcinoma. CD4+ and CD8+ T cells were sorted separately from peripheral blood before TCR sequencing. To sequence the TCRbeta CDR3 region, genomic DNA was isolated from the sorted cells. The immunoSEQ Assay was used to sequence the TCRbeta CDR3 regions. Imported from immuneACCESS, the table was reduced by TCRdb to in-frame sequences with V and J called. These copies leave out some clones; in studies compared against another copy, an unresolved V gene accounts for under half, and the cause of the remainder is not known. The sample table shows 55,000 to 70,000 clones, and 84% are seen once. The leading ten clones occupy over 2% of the sample.

Including the terminal cysteine and phenylalanine, the CDR3 comprises 13 residues. This entry keeps only the CDR3 DNA: 39 bases, framed from base 1. The germline V gene gives CDR1 as MNHEY and CDR2 as SVGAGI. V and J are trimmed by 8 bases and 4 bases, and the gene matches miss 7 bases of the junction. Here is what the overall study found, with its caveats: In the 0.1-3.0 mg/kg groups, partial responders had among the lowest normalized peripheral clonal expansion, particularly in CD8+ T cells. Clonal expansion of both CD4+ and CD8+ blood T cells was observed from baseline to week 6 at doses 0.1 to 3.0 mg/kg. After ivuxolimab, CD8+ T cells had more expanded clones than CD4+ T cells on average. The antigen specificity of the peripheral T cells that underwent clonal expansion was not determined. Low levels of normalized T-cell clonal expansion were also shown by some nonresponding patients.

Remarks on this clone: The antigen it binds to is not known. One base away there is no much larger clone; base qualities are not given.

The specimen was CD4+ or CD8+ T cells sorted from blood, collected in a trial of the OX40 agonist ivuxolimab. Here the chain combines TRBV6-5 and TRBJ2-5; a stretch of 7 junction bases matches TRBD1. The sequence was obtained from an adult with an advanced solid tumor such as melanoma, head and neck, liver or kidney cancer. The CDR3 corresponds to CASSGGNGETQYF. In nucleotides, the sequence is TGTGCCAGCTCAGGGGGTAACGGAGAGACCCAGTACTTC.